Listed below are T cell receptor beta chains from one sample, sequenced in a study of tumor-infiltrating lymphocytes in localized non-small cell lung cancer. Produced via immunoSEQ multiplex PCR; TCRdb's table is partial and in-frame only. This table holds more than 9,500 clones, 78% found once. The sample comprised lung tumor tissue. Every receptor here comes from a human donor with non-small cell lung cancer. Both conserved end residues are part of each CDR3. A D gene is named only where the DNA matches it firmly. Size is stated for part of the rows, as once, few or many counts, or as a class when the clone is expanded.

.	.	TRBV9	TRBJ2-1	CASSPSPTHNEQFF	TGTGCCAGCAGCCCTAGTCCCACCCACAATGAGCAGTTCTTC
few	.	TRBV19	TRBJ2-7	CASSISTGRYEQYF	TGTGCCAGTAGTATCAGCACAGGGCGCTACGAGCAGTACTTC
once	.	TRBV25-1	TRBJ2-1	CASTFRWEQFF	TGTGCCAGCACGTTTAGGTGGGAGCAGTTCTTC
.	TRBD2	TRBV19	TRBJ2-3	CASSRTGTSVTDTQYF	TGTGCCAGTAGCCGTACCGGGACTAGCGTCACAGATACGCAGTATTTT
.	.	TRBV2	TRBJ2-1	CASTSYNEQFF	TGTGCCAGCACAAGTTACAATGAGCAGTTCTTC
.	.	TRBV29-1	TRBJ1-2	CSVGGQGYGYTF	TGCAGCGTTGGGGGGCAGGGCTATGGCTACACCTTC
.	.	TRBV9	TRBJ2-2	CASSVVGEVRGLADTGELFF	TGTGCCAGCAGCGTAGTTGGGGAGGTCAGGGGGCTAGCGGACACCGGGGAGCTGTTTTTT
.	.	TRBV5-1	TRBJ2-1	CASSKDPEFPANEQFF	TGCGCCAGCAGCAAAGATCCAGAGTTTCCGGCAAATGAGCAGTTCTTC
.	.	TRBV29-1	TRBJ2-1	CSAFGLFSSGRYNEQFF	TGCAGCGCCTTCGGCCTCTTTTCGAGCGGACGTTACAATGAGCAGTTCTTC
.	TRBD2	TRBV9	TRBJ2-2	CASSVHGTSGSTGELFF	TGTGCCAGCAGCGTACATGGGACTAGCGGGAGTACCGGGGAGCTGTTTTTT
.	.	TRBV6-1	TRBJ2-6	CASTDGSSGANVLTF	TGTGCCAGCACCGACGGGAGCTCTGGGGCCAACGTCCTGACTTTC
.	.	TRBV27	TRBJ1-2	CASSLPPTGYTF	TGTGCCAGCAGTTTACCACCGACTGGCTACACCTTC
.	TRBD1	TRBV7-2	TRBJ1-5	CASSLVTGGSNQPQHF	TGTGCCAGCAGCTTAGTCACAGGGGGCAGCAATCAGCCCCAGCATTTT
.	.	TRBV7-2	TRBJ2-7	CASSLSGHYEQYF	TGTGCCAGCAGCTTATCGGGCCACTACGAGCAGTACTTC
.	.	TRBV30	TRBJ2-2	CAWSRAGLGAGELFF	TGTGCCTGGAGCCGAGCCGGACTTGGGGCCGGGGAGCTGTTTTTT
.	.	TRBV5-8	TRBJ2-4	CASSRRDPGIQYF	TGTGCCAGCAGCCGGAGGGATCCGGGGATTCAGTACTTC
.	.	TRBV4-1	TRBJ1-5	CASKQTEGSYSNQPQHF	TGCGCCAGCAAACAGACAGAAGGGTCATATAGCAATCAGCCCCAGCATTTT
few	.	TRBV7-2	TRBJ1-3	CASSLTGNTIYF	TGTGCCAGCAGCTTAACAGGAAACACCATATATTTT